This T cell receptor beta chain was recovered during a study of T cell responses to AZD1222 COVID-19 vaccine. Study-level results: Nearly half of spike-specific TCRs reportedly go after variant regions that carry no mutations.

Some clones are missing from TCRdb's copy, which holds only in-frame ones; the method was immunoSEQ multiplex PCR. The table includes 150,000 to 170,000 clones, 80% to 90% detected once. Details on this clone: Its antigen is undetermined.

The CDR3 covers 12 residues. Germline lookup yields CDR1 SGHVS and CDR2 FNYEAQ. V was trimmed by 1 base and J by 7 bases, leaving 7 bases between them. The chain joins TRBV7-6 to TRBJ1-2; possibly TRBD1 for D (6 bases). The clonotype was recovered from an adult in good health. Sequencing was performed on peripheral blood, taken on day 0 of MenACWY control vaccination. CDR3 sequence (DNA): TGTGCCAGCAGCTTAGGAGGGGGTGGCTACACCTTC. This gives the protein CASSLGGGGYTF. Filled out from reference TRBV7-6 and TRBJ1-2, the complete variable domain reads GAGVSQSPRYKVTKRGQDVALRCDPISGHVSLYWYRQALGQGPEFLTYFNYEAQQDKSGLPNDRFSAERPEGSISTLTIQRTEQRDSAMYRCASSLGGGGYTFGSGTRLTVV.